This TCR beta chain was recorded in a study of T cell responses to AZD1222 COVID-19 vaccine. Notes on this clone: Its antigen is unidentified.

Generated by immunoSEQ multiplex PCR, the TCRdb table keeps only in-frame clones and is missing some. This table holds about 170,000 clones, approximately 86% found once. The CDR3 is 13 residues long. V lost 0 bases, J lost 8 bases, and 10 bases lay in between. CDR1 MNHNS and CDR2 SASEGT come from the germline V gene. Study-level points and caveats: Spike-spanning, vaccine-associated CD4 TCRs were dominant at 160-218 and 743-854. The donors showed a predominance of white British ancestry and of females, with possible underestimation of clonal diversity.

The specimen comprised peripheral blood, sampled on day 0 of AZD1222 vaccination. V usage is TRBV6-1 and J usage is TRBJ1-2, with D uncertain. The sequence was obtained from an adult in good health. CDR3 protein: CASSEASHPGYTF. The CDR3 DNA sequence: TGTGCCAGCAGTGAAGCGAGCCACCCCGGCTACACCTTC.